A single sample is the source of the 22 T cell receptor beta chains below, sequenced in a study of T cell responses to AZD1222 COVID-19 vaccine. The method was immunoSEQ multiplex PCR; TCRdb's version includes in-frame clones alone and lacks a portion of them. In the table there are some 110,000 clones, about 92% of which are singletons. The material was peripheral blood, obtained on day 0 of AZD1222 vaccination. The receptors come from an adult in good health.

The CDR3, as DNA: TGTGCCAGCTCACAGGCGGGGGTCTCCTACAATGAGCAGTTCTTC. Translating it yields CASSQAGVSYNEQFF. This chain connects TRBV18 to TRBJ2-1; 7 bases match TRBD2. The CDR3 consists of 15 residues. V was pared by 4 bases and J by 0 bases, with 3 bases of the junction left unmatched. Germline V gene lookup returns CDR1 KGHSH and CDR2 LQKENI.

The chain has TRBV28 and TRBJ1-2; D is unclear. Germline V gives CDR1 MDHEN, CDR2 SYDVKM. CDR3 length equals 11 residues. V was trimmed by 3 bases and J by 13 bases, leaving 12 bases between them. CDR3 in amino acids: CASSLFGYSTF. In DNA form, the CDR3 reads TGTGCCAGCAGTTTGTTCGGGTATAGCACCTTC.

The chain links TRBV19 to TRBJ2-5; 10 nucleotides agree with TRBD1. The CDR3 length is 15 residues. Germline V gene lookup returns CDR1 LNHDA and CDR2 SQIVND (reference sequence). V lost 4 bases, J lost 5 bases, and 7 bases stayed unmatched. CDR3 loop: CASSTPGQGTETQYF. For the CDR3, the DNA is TGTGCCAGTAGTACCCCGGGACAGGGGACGGAGACCCAGTACTTC.

The chain joins TRBV24-1 to TRBJ2-4, with 12 bases lining up with TRBD2. From germline, CDR1 is KGHDR and CDR2 SFDVKD. V was clipped by 4 bases and J by 4 bases; unmatched bases: 28. The CDR3 length is 24 residues. Here the CDR3 DNA reads TGTGCCACCAGTGAACTCTGGACCAGACTAGCGGGAGTCCCGAGGTTCCGCCCAAAAAACATTCAGTACTTC. This gives the protein CATSELWTRLAGVPRFRPKNIQYF.

Only a few counts were recorded for this clone. V gene TRBV7-6 combines with J gene TRBJ2-2, with 9 bases aligning to TRBD1. Germline V lookup: CDR1 SGHVS, CDR2 FNYEAQ. The CDR3 contains 15 residues. J gave up 1 base and V 3 bases, and 0 bases lay outside the gene matches. CDR3 residues: CASSLGQGNTGELFF. The CDR3 nucleotides read TGTGCCAGCAGCTTGGGACAGGGGAACACCGGGGAGCTGTTTTTT.

This chain connects TRBV3-1 (or the pseudogene TRBV3-2) to TRBJ2-1; 10 bases line up with TRBD2. This CDR3 is built from 14 residues. The J segment lost 9 bases and the V segment lost 6 bases, leaving 8 bases of the junction unmatched. Germline V lookup: CDR1 LGHDT, CDR2 YNNKEL (reference sequence). CDR3 sequence: CASRSSGGRIEQFF. CDR3 coding DNA: TGTGCCAGCAGGTCTAGCGGGGGACGCATTGAGCAGTTCTTC.

This chain connects TRBV4-2 to TRBJ1-2, with D uncertain. Trimming removed 0 bases from V and 4 bases from J, with 15 bases in between. Germline V gives CDR1 LGHNA, CDR2 YNFKEQ. The CDR3 runs to 16 residues. This chain's CDR3 is CASSQESRPRLYGYTF. The DNA of the CDR3 is TGTGCCAGCAGCCAAGAATCTCGACCGAGACTCTATGGCTACACCTTC.

The genes are TRBV7-6 and TRBJ2-5; 10 positions agree with TRBD2. Germline assignment: CDR1 SGHVS and CDR2 FNYEAQ. The CDR3 runs to 15 residues. J lost 4 bases, V lost 1 base, and 3 bases had no gene match. Here the CDR3 DNA reads TGTGCCAGCAGCTTAGTAGGGACTAGCGTAGAGACCCAGTACTTC. As protein: CASSLVGTSVETQYF. Complete variable domain (other parts from reference TRBV7-6 and TRBJ2-5): GAGVSQSPRYKVTKRGQDVALRCDPISGHVSLYWYRQALGQGPEFLTYFNYEAQQDKSGLPNDRFSAERPEGSISTLTIQRTEQRDSAMYRCASSLVGTSVETQYFGPGTRLLVL.

The genes are TRBV24-1 and TRBJ2-2; D is ambiguous. The germline V gene encodes CDR1 KGHDR and CDR2 SFDVKD. The CDR3 sequence is 13 residues long. V was cut by 3 bases and J by 5 bases, with 6 bases left in between. CDR3 sequence: CATSDLVTGELFF. The CDR3 DNA sequence: TGTGCCACCAGTGATCTCGTAACCGGGGAGCTGTTTTTT.

The V call is TRBV6-5, the J call TRBJ1-1; 11 positions match TRBD1. The V gene end was trimmed by 5 bases and the J gene end by 5 bases; junction bases not matched to a gene: 7. Germline assignment: CDR1 MNHEY and CDR2 SVGAGI. The CDR3 totals 15 residues. The CDR3, as DNA: TGTGCCAGCAGTCGCCCCGGGACAGGGGGTACTGAAGCTTTCTTT. This codes for CASSRPGTGGTEAFF.

The rearrangement links TRBV27 to TRBJ2-2, with D possibly being TRBD2 (6 bases). V gave up 6 bases and J gave up 4 bases, with 9 bases separating them. The CDR3 spans 13 residues. Per germline, CDR1 MNHEY and CDR2 SMNVEV (reference sequence). Written as DNA, the CDR3 is TGTGCCAGCAGATGGAGGGCCACCGGGGAGCTGTTTTTT. Protein sequence: CASRWRATGELFF.

As DNA, the CDR3 is TGTGCCACCAGCAGAGGGGGGACAGGGGCCAAGAGGCCGGGTGTGGATGCTTTCTTT. It encodes CATSRGGTGAKRPGVDAFF. This chain connects TRBV15 to TRBJ1-1, with 10 bases lining up with TRBD1. Germline trimming cut 1 base from V and 11 bases from J; bases unmatched to any gene: 22. Germline V CDR1 and CDR2: LNHNV, YYDKDF (reference sequence). CDR3 length: 19 amino acids.

CDR3 nucleotides: TGCGCCAGCAGCGGACTAGAGATGGAGACCCAGTACTTC. It yields the protein CASSGLEMETQYF. The rearrangement uses TRBV5-1 and TRBJ2-5; the match to TRBD2 covers 7 bases. V lost 4 bases and J lost 5; bases outside the gene matches: 5. CDR3 size: 13 residues. Germline-derived CDR1 and CDR2 are SGHRS and YFSETQ.

This clone was seen only once. The chain couples TRBV18 to TRBJ2-5; D is unclear. V lost 0 bases to trimming and J lost 4 bases, with 3 bases between them. The CDR3 extends over 12 amino acids. From germline, CDR1 is KGHSH and CDR2 LQKENI. In DNA form, the CDR3 reads TGTGCCAGCTCACCACCCTCAGAGACCCAGTACTTC. Translating it yields CASSPPSETQYF.

The chain couples TRBV28 to TRBJ2-6; D is ambiguous. CDR1 is MDHEN and CDR2 is SYDVKM in the germline V gene. V lost 6 bases, J lost 0 bases, and 9 bases lay in between. The CDR3 sequence is 15 residues long. DNA of the CDR3: TGTGCCAGCAGCCTCCTAAGCTCTGGGGCCAACGTCCTGACTTTC. Translated: CASSLLSSGANVLTF.

The V gene is TRBV30, the J gene TRBJ1-2; D gene ambiguous. CDR3 length: 12 residues. The germline V gene encodes CDR1 GTSNPN and CDR2 SVGIG (reference sequence). Trimming removed 4 bases from V and 6 bases from J, with 12 bases in between. The CDR3 loop reads CAWIWLADGYTF. The CDR3, as DNA: TGTGCCTGGATTTGGCTAGCGGATGGCTACACCTTC. Complete variable domain (other parts from reference TRBV30 and TRBJ1-2): SQTIHQWPATLVQPVGSPLSLECTVEGTSNPNLYWYRQAAGRGLQLLFYSVGIGQISSEVPQNLSASRPQDRQFILSSKKLLLSDSGFYLCAWIWLADGYTFGSGTRLTVV.

This rearrangement joins TRBV30 to TRBJ1-6; D gene ambiguous. Germline values: CDR1 GTSNPN, CDR2 SVGIG (reference sequence). The CDR3 is 16 amino acids. V dropped 0 bases and J dropped 5 bases, with 14 bases sitting between them. This CDR3 is CAWSVPGTANNSPLHF. CDR3 DNA sequence: TGTGCCTGGAGTGTACCCGGAACAGCCAATAATTCACCCCTCCACTTT.

The chain joins TRBV5-4 to TRBJ1-2, with 7 bases matching TRBD1. CDR1 SGHNT and CDR2 YYREEE come from the germline V gene (reference sequence). V lost 4 bases, J lost 4 bases, and 7 bases stayed unmatched. CDR3 length: 14 residues. CDR3 protein: CASSRTGEIYGYTF. The CDR3 DNA is TGTGCCAGCAGCCGCACAGGGGAGATCTATGGCTACACCTTC.

V usage is TRBV2 and J usage is TRBJ2-1, with 10 bases lining up with TRBD1. This CDR3 spans 15 amino acids. From germline, CDR1 is SNHLY and CDR2 FYNNEI. V shed 4 bases and J 5 bases; nucleotides not matched to a gene: 5. The CDR3 nucleotides read TGTGCCAGCAGTGGCGACAGGGGGCCTAACAATGAGCAGTTCTTC. Translated: CASSGDRGPNNEQFF.

The J gene is TRBJ2-3, the V gene TRBV27; 7 bases line up with TRBD2. There are 16 residues in the CDR3. Germline V lookup: CDR1 MNHEY, CDR2 SMNVEV (reference sequence). With 5 bases clipped from V and 3 bases from J, the junction kept 11 bases outside the gene matches. The DNA for the CDR3 is TGTGCCAGCAGTACTCTAGCGGCGTTTAGGACAGATACGCAGTATTTT. This codes for CASSTLAAFRTDTQYF.

The rearrangement uses TRBV30 and TRBJ1-1; D is undetermined. Germline values: CDR1 GTSNPN, CDR2 SVGIG (reference sequence). This CDR3 has 12 amino acids. With 1 base removed from V and 5 bases from J, the gap between germline ends came to 8 bases. As DNA, the CDR3 is TGTGCCTGGAGTGGGGTTCGGACTGAAGCTTTCTTT. Residues: CAWSGVRTEAFF.

The chain has TRBV11-3 and TRBJ2-1; a possible D gene is TRBD2 (5 bases). CDR1 is SGHNT, CDR2 YENEEA, per germline. The CDR3 totals 17 residues. V was trimmed by 5 bases and J by 7 bases, leaving 24 bases between them. This CDR3 reads CASSKASAAGWRNEQFF. Here the CDR3 DNA reads TGTGCCAGCAGCAAAGCGTCAGCGGCTGGCTGGAGGAATGAGCAGTTCTTC.